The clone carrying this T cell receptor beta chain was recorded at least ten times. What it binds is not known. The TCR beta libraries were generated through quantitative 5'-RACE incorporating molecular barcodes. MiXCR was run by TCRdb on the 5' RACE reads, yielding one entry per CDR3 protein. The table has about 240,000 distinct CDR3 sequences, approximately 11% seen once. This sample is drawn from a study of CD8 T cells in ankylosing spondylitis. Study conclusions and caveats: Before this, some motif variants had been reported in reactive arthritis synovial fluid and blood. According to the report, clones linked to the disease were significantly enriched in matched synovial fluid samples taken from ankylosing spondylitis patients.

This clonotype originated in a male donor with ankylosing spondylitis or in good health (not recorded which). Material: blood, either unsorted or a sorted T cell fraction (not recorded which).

The CDR3 spells CASSPDGDRVGYGYTF. CDR3 coding DNA: TGCGCCAGCAGCCCGGACGGGGACAGGGTCGGCTATGGCTACACCTTC. This chain uses TRBV5-1 with TRBJ1-2; TRBD1 matches at 9 bases. Losses at the gene ends were 4 bases for V and 4 bases for J; bases not matched to a gene: 11. The CDR3 totals 16 residues. Germline CDR1 SGHRS, CDR2 YFSETQ.